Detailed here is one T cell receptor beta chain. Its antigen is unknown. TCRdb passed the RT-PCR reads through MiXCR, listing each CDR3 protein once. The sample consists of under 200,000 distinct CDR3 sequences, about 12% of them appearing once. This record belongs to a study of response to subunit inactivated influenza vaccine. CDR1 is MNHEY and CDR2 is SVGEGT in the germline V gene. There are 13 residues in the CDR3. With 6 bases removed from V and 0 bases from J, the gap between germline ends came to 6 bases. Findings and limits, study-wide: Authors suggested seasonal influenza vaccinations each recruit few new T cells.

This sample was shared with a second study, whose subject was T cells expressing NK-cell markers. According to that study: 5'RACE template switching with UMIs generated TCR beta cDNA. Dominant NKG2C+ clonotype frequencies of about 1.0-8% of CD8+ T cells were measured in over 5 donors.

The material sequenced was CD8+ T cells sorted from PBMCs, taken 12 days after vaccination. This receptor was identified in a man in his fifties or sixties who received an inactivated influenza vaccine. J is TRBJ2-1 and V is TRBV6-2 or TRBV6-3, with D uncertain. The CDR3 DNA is TGTGCCAGCAGCCAGCGCTCCTACAATGAGCAGTTCTTC. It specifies CASSQRSYNEQFF.